The rows below give T cell receptor beta chains drawn from one sample of a study of blood T cell repertoires in COVID-19. TCRdb's copy holds only in-frame clones and misses some; the assay was immunoSEQ multiplex PCR. Of about 320,000 clones in the sample, over 75% were seen once. Specimen: PBMCs or T cells enriched from blood (not recorded which). These receptors were taken from a man aged 30 to 45 who had recovered from COVID-19. CDR3s include the opening cysteine and the closing phenylalanine or tryptophan. The D gene is left open where the match is weak. Some rows have no size entry. The others give once, few or many, or a class for an expanded clone.

CDR3 length	clone size	D gene	V gene	J gene	CDR3 protein	CDR3 DNA
16	NA	TRBD1	TRBV5-6	TRBJ1-2	CASSLADRVRVYGYTF	TGTGCCAGCAGCTTGGCGGACAGGGTAAGGGTATATGGCTACACCTTC
13	NA	TRBD2	TRBV30	TRBJ2-7	CAYRSGGAVEQYF	TGTGCCTACCGTAGCGGGGGGGCCGTCGAGCAGTACTTC
12	NA	TRBD1	TRBV12-3/TRBV12-4	TRBJ1-2	CASSYSGGRGTF	TGTGCCAGCAGTTACTCAGGGGGCCGAGGCACCTTC
11	NA	NA	TRBV9	TRBJ1-2	CASSSIYGYTF	TGTGCCAGCAGCTCCATCTATGGCTACACCTTC
13	once	NA	TRBV5-1	TRBJ2-7	CASRLGQNYEQYF	TGCGCCAGCAGACTCGGACAGAACTACGAGCAGTACTTC
18	NA	TRBD2	TRBV2	TRBJ2-2	CASSGLAGGPPNTGELFF	TGTGCCAGCAGTGGACTAGCGGGGGGGCCTCCGAACACCGGGGAGCTGTTTTTT
19	NA	NA	TRBV7-3	TRBJ1-3	CASSKRGSGRRTSGNTIYF	TGTGCCAGCAGCAAAAGGGGGAGCGGACGGCGTACTTCTGGAAACACCATATATTTT
13	NA	NA	TRBV12-3/TRBV12-4	TRBJ2-1	CASSPDIYNEQFF	TGTGCCAGCAGCCCGGACATCTACAATGAGCAGTTCTTC
16	NA	TRBD1	TRBV13	TRBJ1-2	CASSIRADRANYGYTF	TGTGCCAGCAGCATCAGAGCAGACAGGGCCAACTATGGCTACACCTTC
17	NA	NA	TRBV18	TRBJ1-4	CASSPPFITGTNEKLFF	TGTGCCAGCTCACCACCATTTATCACGGGTACAAATGAAAAACTGTTTTTT
17	NA	TRBD1	TRBV5-1	TRBJ1-3	CASSLYTGDSSGNTIYF	TGCGCCAGCAGCTTATATACAGGGGACAGCTCTGGAAACACCATATATTTT
14	NA	NA	TRBV10-3	TRBJ1-4	CAISEPPSNEKLFF	TGTGCCATCAGTGAGCCCCCCTCGAATGAAAAACTGTTTTTT
14	NA	TRBD2	TRBV6-5	TRBJ2-7	CASRPGRAVYEQYF	TGTGCCAGCAGACCGGGGAGGGCGGTCTACGAGCAGTACTTC
15	NA	TRBD1	TRBV4-1	TRBJ2-7	CASSRTGTGTYEQYF	TGCGCCAGCAGCCGGACCGGGACAGGGACCTACGAGCAGTACTTC
17	NA	TRBD1	TRBV9	TRBJ1-6	CASSPYSATGGNSPLHF	TGTGCCAGCAGCCCGTACTCGGCGACAGGGGGTAATTCACCCCTCCACTTT
11	NA	NA	TRBV19	TRBJ1-2	CASSHGYGYTF	TGTGCCAGTAGTCACGGCTATGGCTACACCTTC
15	NA	TRBD1	TRBV5-1	TRBJ2-5	CASSSGTGAGETQYF	TGCGCCAGCAGCTCGGGGACAGGGGCAGGGGAGACCCAGTACTTC
12	NA	NA	TRBV11-2	TRBJ2-5	CASSLARETQYF	TGTGCCAGCAGCCTAGCGAGGGAGACCCAGTACTTC
14	NA	NA	TRBV18	TRBJ1-4	CASSPIRGDEKLFF	TGTGCCAGCTCACCAATCAGGGGCGATGAAAAACTGTTTTTT
15	NA	TRBD2	TRBV15	TRBJ2-7	CATSRLAGLSYEQYF	TGTGCCACCAGCAGACTAGCGGGGCTCTCCTACGAGCAGTACTTC
11	NA	NA	TRBV6-5	TRBJ2-3	CASATLDTQYF	TGTGCCAGCGCAACTCTGGATACGCAGTATTTT
15	NA	TRBD1	TRBV19	TRBJ1-1	CASSIDRGLSTEAFF	TGTGCCAGTAGTATCGACAGGGGGCTAAGCACTGAAGCTTTCTTT
17	few	TRBD1	TRBV3-1/TRBV3-2	TRBJ1-5	CASSQADRTGSNQPQHF	TGTGCCAGCAGCCAAGCCGACCGGACAGGGTCAAATCAGCCCCAGCATTTT
19	NA	NA	TRBV11-3	TRBJ1-5	CASSPPLAGWVDSNQPQHF	TGTGCCAGCAGCCCCCCTCTGGCAGGCTGGGTGGATAGCAATCAGCCCCAGCATTTT
14	NA	TRBD2	TRBV5-6	TRBJ2-3	CASSLRTSVDTQYF	TGTGCCAGCAGCTTAAGAACTAGCGTTGATACGCAGTATTTT
14	NA	NA	TRBV11-2	TRBJ1-4	CASSFGQTNEKLFF	TGTGCCAGCAGCTTCGGACAGACTAATGAAAAACTGTTTTTT
13	NA	NA	TRBV30	TRBJ1-2	CAWIGGPNYGYTF	TGTGCCTGGATCGGGGGGCCAAACTATGGCTACACCTTC
17	NA	TRBD1	TRBV19	TRBJ1-1	CASLAGDRTLMNTEAFF	TGTGCCAGCCTCGCCGGGGACAGAACTCTAATGAACACTGAAGCTTTCTTT
15	few	NA	TRBV6-1	TRBJ1-5	CASSEGRDSNQPQHF	TGTGCCAGCAGTGAAGGACGGGATAGCAATCAGCCCCAGCATTTT
15	NA	NA	TRBV9	TRBJ1-4	CASSVDQGFGEKLFF	TGTGCCAGCAGCGTAGATCAGGGCTTTGGCGAAAAACTGTTTTTT
12	NA	NA	TRBV5-6	TRBJ1-1	CASSLGHGKAFF	TGTGCCAGCAGCTTGGGACACGGAAAAGCTTTCTTT
13	NA	NA	TRBV28	TRBJ2-1	CASSFSGHNEQFF	TGTGCCAGCAGTTTTTCAGGGCACAATGAGCAGTTCTTC
18	NA	TRBD2	TRBV13	TRBJ2-3	CASSLGLSGAGGPDTQYF	TGTGCCAGCAGCTTAGGCCTATCGGGAGCGGGGGGGCCCGATACGCAGTATTTT
15	NA	TRBD2	TRBV7-6	TRBJ2-7	CASSSGTSGAYEQYF	TGTGCCAGCAGCTCCGGGACTAGCGGGGCCTACGAGCAGTACTTC
14	NA	NA	TRBV21-1	TRBJ1-3	CARFEDRVGNTIYF	TGTGCCAGGTTCGAGGACAGGGTTGGAAACACCATATATTTT
16	NA	NA	TRBV15	TRBJ2-7	CATSRDHGQIGAEQYF	TGTGCCACCAGCAGAGATCACGGACAGATCGGTGCCGAGCAGTACTTC
14	NA	NA	TRBV30	TRBJ2-3	CAWSKGGSTDTQYF	TGTGCCTGGAGTAAAGGGGGTAGCACAGATACGCAGTATTTT
16	NA	NA	TRBV3-1/TRBV3-2	TRBJ2-2	CASSLPDNSNTGELFF	TGTGCCAGCAGCCTACCGGACAACTCGAACACCGGGGAGCTGTTTTTT
14	NA	NA	TRBV2	TRBJ1-6	CASRPDNYNSPLHF	TGTGCCAGCAGACCGGACAACTATAATTCACCCCTCCACTTT
14	once	NA	TRBV4-2	TRBJ1-1	CASSQPIVNTEAFF	TGTGCCAGCAGCCAACCAATAGTGAACACTGAAGCTTTCTTT
16	once	TRBD2	TRBV27	TRBJ2-3	CASSHSKRGGADTQYF	TGTGCCAGCAGTCACTCAAAGCGGGGGGGCGCAGATACGCAGTATTTT
12	NA	NA	TRBV12-3/TRBV12-4	TRBJ2-7	CASSPGAYEQYF	TGTGCCAGCAGTCCAGGGGCCTACGAGCAGTACTTC
13	NA	NA	TRBV11-2	TRBJ1-1	CASSQSRGAEAFF	TGTGCCAGCAGCCAATCCAGGGGTGCTGAAGCTTTCTTT
13	NA	TRBD1	TRBV7-8	TRBJ2-2	CAGNRGRTGELFF	TGTGCCGGGAACAGGGGACGGACCGGGGAGCTGTTTTTT
13	NA	NA	TRBV10-2	TRBJ1-5	CASSGQHNQPQHF	TGCGCCAGCAGTGGACAGCACAATCAGCCCCAGCATTTT
17	NA	TRBD2	TRBV7-6	TRBJ2-3	CASSFPPTSGHTDTQYF	TGTGCCAGCAGCTTCCCCCCGACTAGCGGCCACACAGATACGCAGTATTTT
15	NA	NA	TRBV3-1/TRBV3-2	TRBJ1-3	CASSQDLQTGNTIYF	TGTGCCAGCAGCCAAGATTTGCAGACTGGAAACACCATATATTTT
20	NA	TRBD2	TRBV4-2	TRBJ2-2	CASSQGGTSGVTANTGELFF	TGTGCCAGCAGCCAAGGAGGAACTAGCGGGGTAACCGCGAACACCGGGGAGCTGTTTTTT
15	NA	NA	TRBV28	TRBJ1-5	CASSLSDFSNQPQHF	TGTGCCAGCAGTTTATCCGACTTCAGCAATCAGCCCCAGCATTTT
16	NA	TRBD2	TRBV11-2	TRBJ2-5	CASSLGQRGDQETQYF	TGTGCCAGCAGCTTAGGCCAGCGGGGGGACCAAGAGACCCAGTACTTC
13	NA	NA	TRBV7-3	TRBJ2-1	CASSFESGQEQFF	TGTGCCAGCAGCTTTGAAAGCGGGCAAGAGCAGTTCTTC
15	NA	TRBD1	TRBV15	TRBJ2-7	CATSRRGTGTGAQYF	TGTGCCACCAGCAGGAGGGGAACAGGAACAGGGGCGCAGTACTTC
16	NA	TRBD2	TRBV18	TRBJ2-3	CASSPPTSGEVDTQYF	TGTGCCAGCTCACCACCAACTAGCGGGGAGGTAGATACGCAGTATTTT
14	NA	TRBD1	TRBV4-2	TRBJ1-1	CASSQTTGFTEAFF	TGTGCCAGCAGCCAAACGACAGGGTTCACTGAAGCTTTCTTT
13	NA	TRBD1	TRBV7-9	TRBJ1-1	CASSFRGQGRVVF	TGTGCCAGCAGCTTTCGCGGACAGGGACGGGTCGTCTTT